A single sample is the source of the 17 T cell receptor beta chains below, sequenced in a study of shared clonotypes between healthy human individuals. The table came from immunoSEQ multiplex PCR; TCRdb's copy has only in-frame clones and leaves some out. The sample lists some 790,000 clones, 55% to 75% seen once, with approximately 2% in the top ten. The specimen sequenced was memory CD4+ T cells sorted from blood. Subset specified: CD45RA-negative fraction. The receptors were gathered from a young woman in good health.

This clone has only a few counts. This chain uses TRBV19 with TRBJ2-1; D gene ambiguous. V dropped 3 bases and J dropped 7 bases, with 16 bases sitting between them. Germline V lookup: CDR1 LNHDA, CDR2 SQIVND (reference sequence). This CDR3 spans 15 amino acids. The CDR3 is CASSMLAESGNEQFF. DNA for the CDR3: TGTGCCAGTAGTATGCTGGCGGAATCAGGAAATGAGCAGTTCTTC.

The chain recombines TRBV5-1 with TRBJ2-1; D might be TRBD1 or TRBD2, each matching 5 bases. The V gene lost 0 bases and the J gene lost 8 bases, with 18 bases spanning the gap. This CDR3 has 16 amino acids. The germline V gene has CDR1 SGHRS and CDR2 YFSETQ. This CDR3 reads CASSLEGRREVDEQFF. DNA of the CDR3: TGCGCCAGCAGCTTGGAGGGACGGAGAGAGGTCGATGAGCAGTTCTTC.

In its sample, this clone was seen a few times. The sample has other DNA sequences that encode this CDR3 too. The rearrangement joins TRBV28 to TRBJ1-5; 7 bases are shared with TRBD1. Germline assignment: CDR1 MDHEN and CDR2 SYDVKM. The CDR3 sequence is 14 residues long. V shed 4 bases, J shed 3 bases, and the junction held 3 bases outside the gene matches. The CDR3 DNA follows: TGTGCCAGCAGTTCAGGGGGTAACAATCAGCCCCAGCATTTT. It specifies CASSSGGNNQPQHF.

This clone was observed a few times. The chain is built from TRBV6-6 and TRBJ1-1; D may be TRBD1 (5 bases). The V and J ends lost 6 bases and 1 base respectively, with 9 bases between them. CDR3 size: 13 residues. Per germline, CDR1 MNHNY and CDR2 SVGAGI (reference sequence). CDR3 bases: TGTGCCAGCAGACAAGGGGAGAACACTGAAGCTTTCTTT. Its translation: CASRQGENTEAFF.

In its sample, this clone was seen once. J is TRBJ2-1 and V is TRBV25-1; 7 nucleotides line up with TRBD2. Germline V gene lookup returns CDR1 MGHDK and CDR2 SYGVNS. This CDR3 comprises 14 residues. The J segment lost 6 bases and the V segment lost 6 bases, leaving 8 bases of the junction unmatched. The CDR3 region is CASRAPGLFNEQFF. CDR3 DNA: TGTGCCAGCAGGGCCCCGGGACTATTCAATGAGCAGTTCTTC.

The V and J genes are TRBV28 and TRBJ1-2; D perhaps matches TRBD1 (6 bases). Between the trimmed V and J ends, which lost 10 bases and 6 bases, there was a span of 18 bases. This CDR3 has 13 residues. Per germline, CDR1 MDHEN and CDR2 SYDVKM. The DNA of the CDR3 is TGTGCCATCCTACTGACAGGAGGGAATGGCTACACCTTC. This gives the protein CAILLTGGNGYTF.

The chain is built from TRBV27 and TRBJ1-1, with TRBD1 matching over 8 bases. The junction had 3 bases not matched to a gene; V was cut back by 6 bases and J by 0 bases. From germline, CDR1 is MNHEY and CDR2 SMNVEV (reference sequence). There are 14 residues in the CDR3. The CDR3 sequence is CASRRTGMNTEAFF. In DNA, the CDR3 is TGTGCCAGCAGAAGGACAGGGATGAACACTGAAGCTTTCTTT.

The chain joins TRBV19 to TRBJ1-2; D unresolved. V shed 1 base and J shed 0 bases, with 9 bases lying between them. Germline V gene sequence: CDR1 LNHDA, CDR2 SQIVND (reference sequence). This CDR3 is 15 amino acids long. CDR3 protein: CASSIGGSSNYGYTF. The CDR3 coding sequence is TGTGCCAGTAGTATAGGCGGGTCGTCTAACTATGGCTACACCTTC.

This clone was counted at least ten times. The sample holds other DNA sequences that translate to the same CDR3. The chain uses TRBV5-4 and TRBJ2-5; D is ambiguous. Germline CDR1 SGHNT, CDR2 YYREEE (reference sequence). The CDR3 loop spans 12 amino acids. Trimming removed 0 bases at V and 3 bases at J, with 3 bases between. The CDR3 region is CASSLDEETQYF. CDR3 DNA sequence: TGTGCCAGCAGCTTGGATGAAGAGACCCAGTACTTC.

The chain uses TRBV29-1 and TRBJ2-3, with 7 bases lining up with TRBD2. Germline loops: CDR1 SQVTM, CDR2 ANQGSEA. This CDR3 has 14 residues. V dropped 4 bases and J dropped 0; count of bases not matched to a gene: 4. CDR3 in amino acids: CSVAGDYSTDTQYF. The CDR3 DNA sequence: TGCAGCGTTGCGGGGGACTATAGCACAGATACGCAGTATTTT.

This clone was seen only once. V gene TRBV19 combines with J gene TRBJ1-1, with TRBD1 identical over 8 bases. The CDR3 runs 14 residues. Germline V gene data show CDR1 as LNHDA and CDR2 as SQIVND (reference sequence). Trimming removed 6 bases from V and 1 base from J; junction bases left unmatched: 4. The CDR3 DNA reads TGTGCCAGTAGGCCAGGGGGCAGGAACACTGAAGCTTTCTTT. This gives the protein CASRPGGRNTEAFF.

The V gene is TRBV7-2, the J gene TRBJ2-7, with 8 bases lining up with TRBD2. This CDR3 region has 15 residues. V was pared by 2 bases and J by 3 bases, with 6 bases of the junction left unmatched. In germline, CDR1 is SGHTA, CDR2 FQGNSA. CDR3 coding DNA: TGTGCCAGCAGCTTACTGAGCGGGAGAGACTACGAGCAGTACTTC. This translates into CASSLLSGRDYEQYF.

This rearrangement joins TRBV6-5 to TRBJ1-5, with D possibly TRBD1 on 5 matching bases. Germline-derived CDR1 and CDR2 are MNHEY and SVGAGI. The V end was cut by 0 bases, the J end by 7 bases, with 13 bases between. The CDR3 spans 15 residues. Here the CDR3 reads CASSYSAVRGQPQHF. The CDR3 bases are TGTGCCAGCAGTTACTCGGCAGTGCGGGGGCAGCCCCAGCATTTT.

J is TRBJ2-5 and V is TRBV5-1; 8 bases fit TRBD1. The CDR3 is 14 residues long. V trimming: 0 bases; J trimming: 3 bases; junction bases outside the gene matches: 1. The germline gives CDR1 SGHRS, CDR2 YFSETQ. The CDR3 sequence: CASSLGTGKETQYF. In DNA form, the CDR3 reads TGCGCCAGCAGCTTGGGGACAGGGAAAGAGACCCAGTACTTC.

The chain employs TRBV5-4 and TRBJ1-5; D not resolved. V lost 0 bases and J lost 7, with 11 bases in between. CDR3 length: 14 residues. Germline-derived CDR1 and CDR2 are SGHNT and YYREEE (reference sequence). CDR3 nucleotide sequence: TGTGCCAGCAGCTTGGGCCCCAGCGGACAGCCCCAGCATTTT. Translating it yields CASSLGPSGQPQHF. Looking up the rest from reference TRBV5-4 and TRBJ1-5 gives the full variable domain: ETGVTQSPTHLIKTRGQQVTLRCSSQSGHNTVSWYQQALGQGPQFIFQYYREEENGRGNFPPRFSGLQFPNYSSELNVNALELDDSALYLCASSLGPSGQPQHFGDGTRLSIL.

The chain has TRBV27 and TRBJ2-7, with 11 bases that match TRBD2. The germline V gene has CDR1 MNHEY and CDR2 SMNVEV (reference sequence). There are 18 residues in the CDR3. J was trimmed by 3 bases and V by 0 bases; bases with no gene match: 10. CDR3 sequence: CASSLSASGRSLIYEQYF. Written as DNA, the CDR3 is TGTGCCAGCAGTTTATCTGCTAGCGGGAGGTCTCTGATCTACGAGCAGTACTTC.

This clone has ten or more counts. The rearrangement links TRBV4-1 to TRBJ1-4; 7 nucleotides match TRBD1. The CDR3 runs to 16 residues. Germline trimming cut 4 bases from V and 1 base from J; bases unmatched to any gene: 6. Looked up from germline, CDR1 is MGHRA and CDR2 is YSYEKL. This CDR3 is CASSPGTDRTNEKLFF. CDR3 nucleotides: TGCGCCAGCAGCCCGGGGACAGACAGAACTAATGAAAAACTGTTTTTT.